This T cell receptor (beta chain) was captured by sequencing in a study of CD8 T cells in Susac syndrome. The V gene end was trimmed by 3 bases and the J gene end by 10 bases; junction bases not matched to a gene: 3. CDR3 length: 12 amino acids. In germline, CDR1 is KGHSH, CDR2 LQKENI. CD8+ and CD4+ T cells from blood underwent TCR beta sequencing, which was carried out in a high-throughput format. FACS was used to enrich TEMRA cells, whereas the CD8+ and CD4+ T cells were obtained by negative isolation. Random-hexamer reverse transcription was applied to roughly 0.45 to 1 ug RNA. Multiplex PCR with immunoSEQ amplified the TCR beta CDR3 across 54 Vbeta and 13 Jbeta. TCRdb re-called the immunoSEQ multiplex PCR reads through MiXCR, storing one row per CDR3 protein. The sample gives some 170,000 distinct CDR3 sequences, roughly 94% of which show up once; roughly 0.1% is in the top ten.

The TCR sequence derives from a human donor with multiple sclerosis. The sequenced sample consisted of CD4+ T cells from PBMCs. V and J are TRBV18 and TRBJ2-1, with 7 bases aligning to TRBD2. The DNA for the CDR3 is TGTGCCAGCTCACCCCCGGGGGGAGAGCAGTTCTTC. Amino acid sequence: CASSPPGGEQFF.